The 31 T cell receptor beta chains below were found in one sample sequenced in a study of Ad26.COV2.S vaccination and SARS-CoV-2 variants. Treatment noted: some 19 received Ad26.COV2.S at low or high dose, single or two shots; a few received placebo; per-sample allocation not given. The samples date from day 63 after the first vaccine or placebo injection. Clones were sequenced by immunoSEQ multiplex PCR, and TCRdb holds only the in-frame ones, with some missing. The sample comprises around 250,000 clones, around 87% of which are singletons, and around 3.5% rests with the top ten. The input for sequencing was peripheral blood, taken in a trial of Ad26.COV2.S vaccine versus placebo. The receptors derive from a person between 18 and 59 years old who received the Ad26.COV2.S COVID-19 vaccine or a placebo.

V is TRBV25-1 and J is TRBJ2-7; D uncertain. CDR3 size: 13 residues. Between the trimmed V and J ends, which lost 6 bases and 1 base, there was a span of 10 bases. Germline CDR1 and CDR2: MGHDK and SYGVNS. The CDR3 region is CASSNGISYEQYF. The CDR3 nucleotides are TGTGCCAGCAGCAATGGGATATCCTACGAGCAGTACTTC.

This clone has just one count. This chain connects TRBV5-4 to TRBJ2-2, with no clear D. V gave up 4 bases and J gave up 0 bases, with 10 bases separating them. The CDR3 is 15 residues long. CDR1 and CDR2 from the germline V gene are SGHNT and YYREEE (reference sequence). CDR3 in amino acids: CASSVQLANTGELFF. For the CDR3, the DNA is TGTGCCAGCAGCGTCCAGCTAGCGAACACCGGGGAGCTGTTTTTT.

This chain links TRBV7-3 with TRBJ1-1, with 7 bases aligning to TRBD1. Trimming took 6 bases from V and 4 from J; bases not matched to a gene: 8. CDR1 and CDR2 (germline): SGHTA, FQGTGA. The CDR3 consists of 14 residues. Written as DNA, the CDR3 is TGTGCCAGCAGGCAAGACAGGGAAAGCACTGAAGCTTTCTTT. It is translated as CASRQDRESTEAFF.

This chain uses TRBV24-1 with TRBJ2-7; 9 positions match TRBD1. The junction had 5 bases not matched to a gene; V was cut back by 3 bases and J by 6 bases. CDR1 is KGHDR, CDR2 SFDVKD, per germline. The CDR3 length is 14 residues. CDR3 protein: CATSDGTGYGEQYF. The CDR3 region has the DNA TGTGCCACCAGTGATGGGACAGGGTATGGCGAGCAGTACTTC.

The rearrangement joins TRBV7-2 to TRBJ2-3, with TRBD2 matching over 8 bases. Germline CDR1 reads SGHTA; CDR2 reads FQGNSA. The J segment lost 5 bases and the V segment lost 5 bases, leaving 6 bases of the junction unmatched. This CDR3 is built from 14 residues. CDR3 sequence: CASSRGGSKDTQYF. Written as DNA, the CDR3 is TGTGCCAGCAGCCGGGGGGGCTCGAAAGATACGCAGTATTTT.

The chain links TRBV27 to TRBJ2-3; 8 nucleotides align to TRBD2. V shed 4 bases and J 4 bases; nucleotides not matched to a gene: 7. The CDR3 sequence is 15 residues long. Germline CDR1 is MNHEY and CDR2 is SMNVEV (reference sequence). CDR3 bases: TGTGCCAGCAGTTCAGCGGGAGAAGAGGCAGATACGCAGTATTTT. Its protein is CASSSAGEEADTQYF.

The CDR3 nucleotides read TGTGCCAGTAGTTTCGGACAGGGTAATTCACCCCTCCACTTT. Protein product: CASSFGQGNSPLHF. The rearrangement links TRBV19 to TRBJ1-6, with TRBD1 matching over 8 bases. Germline V gene lookup returns CDR1 LNHDA and CDR2 SQIVND (reference sequence). The junction had 3 bases not matched to a gene; V was cut back by 5 bases and J by 6 bases. This CDR3 is built from 14 residues.

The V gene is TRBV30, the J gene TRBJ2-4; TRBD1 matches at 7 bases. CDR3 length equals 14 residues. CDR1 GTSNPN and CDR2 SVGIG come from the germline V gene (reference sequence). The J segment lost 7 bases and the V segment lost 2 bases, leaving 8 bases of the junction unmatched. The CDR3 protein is CAWSRKGALNIQYF. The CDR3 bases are TGTGCCTGGAGTAGAAAGGGGGCGTTGAACATTCAGTACTTC.

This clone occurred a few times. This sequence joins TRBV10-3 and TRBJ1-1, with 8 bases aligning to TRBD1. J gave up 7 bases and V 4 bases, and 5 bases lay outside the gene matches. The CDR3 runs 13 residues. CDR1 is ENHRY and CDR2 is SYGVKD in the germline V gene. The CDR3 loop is CAISGTGQGEAFF. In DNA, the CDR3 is TGTGCCATCAGTGGGACAGGGCAGGGTGAAGCTTTCTTT.

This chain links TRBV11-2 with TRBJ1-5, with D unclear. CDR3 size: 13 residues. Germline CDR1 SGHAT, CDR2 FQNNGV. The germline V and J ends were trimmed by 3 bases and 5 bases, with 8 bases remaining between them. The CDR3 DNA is TGTGCCAGCAGCTTCGGACGGGATCAGCCCCAGCATTTT. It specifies CASSFGRDQPQHF.

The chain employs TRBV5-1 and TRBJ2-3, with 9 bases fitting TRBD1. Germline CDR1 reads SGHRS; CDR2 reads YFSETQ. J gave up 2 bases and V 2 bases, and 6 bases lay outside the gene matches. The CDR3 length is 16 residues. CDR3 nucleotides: TGCGCCAGCAGCTTTGGGGGACAGGGTTACACAGATACGCAGTATTTT. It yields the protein CASSFGGQGYTDTQYF.

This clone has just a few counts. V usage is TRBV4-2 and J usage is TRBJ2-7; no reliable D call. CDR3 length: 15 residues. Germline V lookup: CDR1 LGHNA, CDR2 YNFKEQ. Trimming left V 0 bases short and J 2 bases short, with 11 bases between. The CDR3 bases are TGTGCCAGCAGCCAAGATATTGGTCAAACCTACGAGCAGTACTTC. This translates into CASSQDIGQTYEQYF.

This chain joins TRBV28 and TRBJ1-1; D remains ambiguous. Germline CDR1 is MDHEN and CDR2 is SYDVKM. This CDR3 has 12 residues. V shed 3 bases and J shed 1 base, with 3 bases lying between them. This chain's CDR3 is CASSFRNTEAFF. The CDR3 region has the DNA TGTGCCAGCAGTTTTAGGAACACTGAAGCTTTCTTT.

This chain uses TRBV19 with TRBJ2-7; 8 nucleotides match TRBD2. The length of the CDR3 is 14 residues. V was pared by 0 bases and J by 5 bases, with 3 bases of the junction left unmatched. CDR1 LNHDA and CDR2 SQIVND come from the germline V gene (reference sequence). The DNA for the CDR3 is TGTGCCAGTAGTATAGATCGGCGGGGGGACGAGCAGTACTTC. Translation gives CASSIDRRGDEQYF.

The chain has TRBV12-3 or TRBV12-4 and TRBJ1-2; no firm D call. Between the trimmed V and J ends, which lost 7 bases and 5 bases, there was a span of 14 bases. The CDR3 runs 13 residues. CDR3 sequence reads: CASTPRPSYGYTF. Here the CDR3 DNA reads TGTGCCAGCACTCCCAGACCCTCATATGGCTACACCTTC.

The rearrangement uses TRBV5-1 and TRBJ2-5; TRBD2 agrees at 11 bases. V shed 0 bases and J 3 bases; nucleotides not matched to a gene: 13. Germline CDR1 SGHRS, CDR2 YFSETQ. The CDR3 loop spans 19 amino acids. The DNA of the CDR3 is TGCGCCAGCAGCTTGGGTAGGAGGGGTCTAGCGGGAGGTAAAGAGACCCAGTACTTC. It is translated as CASSLGRRGLAGGKETQYF.

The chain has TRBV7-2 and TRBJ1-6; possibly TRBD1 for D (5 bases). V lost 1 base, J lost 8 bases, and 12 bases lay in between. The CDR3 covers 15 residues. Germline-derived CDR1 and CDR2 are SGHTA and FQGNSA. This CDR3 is CASSLVQGSDSPLHF. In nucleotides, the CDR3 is TGTGCCAGCAGCTTAGTTCAGGGTTCGGATTCACCCCTCCACTTT.

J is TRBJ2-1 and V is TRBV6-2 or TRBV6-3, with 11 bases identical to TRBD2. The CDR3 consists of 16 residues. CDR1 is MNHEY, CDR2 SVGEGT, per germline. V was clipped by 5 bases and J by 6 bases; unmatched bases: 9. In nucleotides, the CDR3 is TGTGCCAGCAGTCCCCATAGCGGGGGGGCCTCCAATGAGCAGTTCTTC. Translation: CASSPHSGGASNEQFF.

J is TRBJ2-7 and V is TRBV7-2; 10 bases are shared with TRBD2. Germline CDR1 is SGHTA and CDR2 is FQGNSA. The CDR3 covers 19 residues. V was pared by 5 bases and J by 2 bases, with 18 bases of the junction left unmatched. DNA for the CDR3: TGTGCCAGCAGCGCCCCCGGGACTAGCGACCGGCGAGGGGCCTACGAGCAGTACTTC. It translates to CASSAPGTSDRRGAYEQYF.

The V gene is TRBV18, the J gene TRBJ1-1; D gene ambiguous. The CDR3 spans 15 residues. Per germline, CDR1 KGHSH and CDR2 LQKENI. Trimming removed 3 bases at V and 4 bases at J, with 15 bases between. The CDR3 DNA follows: TGTGCCAGCTCACCTGCTATTACGTCGGGCACTGAAGCTTTCTTT. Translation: CASSPAITSGTEAFF.

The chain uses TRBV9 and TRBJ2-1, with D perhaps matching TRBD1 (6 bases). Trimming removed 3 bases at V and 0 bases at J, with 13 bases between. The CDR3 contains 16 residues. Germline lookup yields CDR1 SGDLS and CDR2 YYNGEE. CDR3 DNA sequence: TGTGCCAGCAGCGCGCCTACAGGGAGCTCCTACAATGAGCAGTTCTTC. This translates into CASSAPTGSSYNEQFF.

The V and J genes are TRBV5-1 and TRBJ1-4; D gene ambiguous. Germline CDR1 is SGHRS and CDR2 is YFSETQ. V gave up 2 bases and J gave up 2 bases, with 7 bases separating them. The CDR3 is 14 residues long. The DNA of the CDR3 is TGCGCCAGCAGCTTTCAAGGGACTAATGAAAAACTGTTTTTT. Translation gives CASSFQGTNEKLFF.

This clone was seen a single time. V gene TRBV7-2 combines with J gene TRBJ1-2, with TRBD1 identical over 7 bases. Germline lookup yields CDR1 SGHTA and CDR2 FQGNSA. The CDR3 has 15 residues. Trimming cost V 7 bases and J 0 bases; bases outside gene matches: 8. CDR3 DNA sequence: TGTGCCAGCACCCAAAACAGGGGAGCTAACTATGGCTACACCTTC. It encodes CASTQNRGANYGYTF.

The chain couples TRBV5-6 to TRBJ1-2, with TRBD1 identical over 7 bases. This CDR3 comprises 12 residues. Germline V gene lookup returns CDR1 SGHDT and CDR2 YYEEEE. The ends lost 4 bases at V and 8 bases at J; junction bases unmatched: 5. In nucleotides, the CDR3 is TGTGCCAGCAGCAGGACAGGTCGAGGCTACACCTTC. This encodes CASSRTGRGYTF.

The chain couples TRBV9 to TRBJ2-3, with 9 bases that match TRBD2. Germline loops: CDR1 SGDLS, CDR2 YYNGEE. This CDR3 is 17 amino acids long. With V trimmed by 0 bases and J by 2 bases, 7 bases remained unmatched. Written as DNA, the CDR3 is TGTGCCAGCAGCGTAGAAGGAGCGGGGGGTGTCACAGATACGCAGTATTTT. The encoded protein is CASSVEGAGGVTDTQYF. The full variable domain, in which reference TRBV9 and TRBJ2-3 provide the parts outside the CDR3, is DSGVTQTPKHLITATGQRVTLRCSPRSGDLSVYWYQQSLDQGLQFLIQYYNGEERAKGNILERFSAQQFPDLHSELNLSSLELGDSALYFCASSVEGAGGVTDTQYFGPGTRLTVL.

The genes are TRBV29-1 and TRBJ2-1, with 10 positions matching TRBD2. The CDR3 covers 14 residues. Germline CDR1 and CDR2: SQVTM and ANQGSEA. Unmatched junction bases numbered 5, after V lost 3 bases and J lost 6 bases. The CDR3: CSVEPTSGRNEQFF. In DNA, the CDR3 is TGCAGCGTTGAGCCGACTAGCGGGCGCAATGAGCAGTTCTTC.

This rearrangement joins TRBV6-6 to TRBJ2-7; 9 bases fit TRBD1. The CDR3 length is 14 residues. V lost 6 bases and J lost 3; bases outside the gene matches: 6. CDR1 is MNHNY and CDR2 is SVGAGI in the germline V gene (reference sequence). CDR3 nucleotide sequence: TGTGCCAGCAGGTCAGGACAGGGGCTCTACGAGCAGTACTTC. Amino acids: CASRSGQGLYEQYF.

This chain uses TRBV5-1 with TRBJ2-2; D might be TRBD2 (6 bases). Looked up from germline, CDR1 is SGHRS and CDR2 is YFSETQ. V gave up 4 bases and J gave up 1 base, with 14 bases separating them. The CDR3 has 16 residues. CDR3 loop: CASSLRWDLNTGELFF. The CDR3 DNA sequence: TGCGCCAGCAGCCTTCGATGGGACTTGAACACCGGGGAGCTGTTTTTT.

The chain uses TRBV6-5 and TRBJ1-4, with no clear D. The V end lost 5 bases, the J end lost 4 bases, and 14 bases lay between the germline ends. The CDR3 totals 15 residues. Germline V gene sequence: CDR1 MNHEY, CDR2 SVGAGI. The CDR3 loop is CASSLTRLSNEKLFF. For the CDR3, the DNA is TGTGCCAGCAGTCTTACGCGACTTAGTAATGAAAAACTGTTTTTT.

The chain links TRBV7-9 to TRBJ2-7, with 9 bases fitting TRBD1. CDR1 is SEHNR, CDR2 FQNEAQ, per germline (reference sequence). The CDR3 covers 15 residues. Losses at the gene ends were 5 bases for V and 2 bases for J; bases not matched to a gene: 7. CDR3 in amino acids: CASSPPDRGTYEQYF. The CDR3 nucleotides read TGTGCCAGCAGCCCCCCGGACAGGGGTACCTACGAGCAGTACTTC.

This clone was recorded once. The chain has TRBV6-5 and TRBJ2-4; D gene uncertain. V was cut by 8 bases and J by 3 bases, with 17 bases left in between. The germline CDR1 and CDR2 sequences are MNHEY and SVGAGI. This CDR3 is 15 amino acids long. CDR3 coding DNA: TGTGCCAGCTCACCAGGCAGTTGGGTCAAAAACATTCAGTACTTC. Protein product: CASSPGSWVKNIQYF.